These 12 T cell receptor beta chains came from one sample sequenced in a study of early stage breast cancer tumors. TCRdb's copy holds only in-frame clones and misses some; the assay was immunoSEQ multiplex PCR. The sample lists 20,000 or so clones; 70% to 80% were seen once. Sample: blood. The receptors stem from a person in their sixties with breast cancer.

The chain has TRBV10-3 and TRBJ2-7; D may be TRBD2 (6 bases). Germline lookup yields CDR1 ENHRY and CDR2 SYGVKD. V gave up 2 bases and J gave up 2 bases, with 16 bases separating them. This CDR3 spans 16 amino acids. CDR3 residues: CAISEVARGTAYEQYF. CDR3 in DNA: TGTGCCATCAGTGAGGTCGCCCGCGGGACCGCCTACGAGCAGTACTTC.

The V gene is TRBV2, the J gene TRBJ2-5; 10 bases align to TRBD1. The CDR3 runs 17 residues. V trimming: 2 bases; J trimming: 4 bases; junction bases outside the gene matches: 10. Looked up from germline, CDR1 is SNHLY and CDR2 is FYNNEI. The CDR3 here is CASSESRTGGNLETQYF. The CDR3 coding sequence is TGTGCCAGCAGTGAATCCCGGACAGGGGGAAATTTAGAGACCCAGTACTTC.

CDR3 nucleotide sequence: TGTGCCAGCAGATGGATTTTAGTTGGCGCGGGTGGCTACACCTTC. It yields the protein CASRWILVGAGGYTF. The chain employs TRBV28 and TRBJ1-2; no clear D gene. Germline lookup yields CDR1 MDHEN and CDR2 SYDVKM. The V and J ends lost 6 bases and 7 bases respectively, with 21 bases between them. CDR3 length: 15 residues.

V usage is TRBV19 and J usage is TRBJ1-1; D is ambiguous. Germline values: CDR1 LNHDA, CDR2 SQIVND (reference sequence). Trimming cost V 1 base and J 0 bases, with 6 bases left between them. This CDR3 contains 14 residues. The CDR3 loop reads CASSIGRLNTEAFF. The CDR3 bases are TGTGCCAGTAGTATAGGGAGACTGAACACTGAAGCTTTCTTT.

The rearrangement uses TRBV2 and TRBJ2-3, with 7 bases aligning to TRBD2. The CDR3 loop spans 14 amino acids. Losses at the gene ends were 6 bases for V and 0 bases for J; bases not matched to a gene: 3. CDR1 and CDR2 from the germline V gene are SNHLY and FYNNEI. The CDR3 loop is CASRRGGSTDTQYF. CDR3 coding DNA: TGTGCCAGCAGGCGCGGGGGAAGCACAGATACGCAGTATTTT.

This chain links TRBV6-1 with TRBJ2-3, with TRBD2 matching over 10 bases. Unmatched junction bases numbered 7, after V lost 1 base and J lost 6 bases. This CDR3 contains 16 residues. The V gene's germline CDR1 is MNHNS and CDR2 SASEGT. CDR3 nucleotides: TGTGCCAGCAGTGAAGTTGATAGCGGGGGGTGGGATACGCAGTATTTT. This gives the protein CASSEVDSGGWDTQYF.

The rearrangement uses TRBV4-2 and TRBJ1-2; 8 bases line up with TRBD1. Germline V CDR1 and CDR2: LGHNA, YNFKEQ. This CDR3 has 16 amino acids. V was pared by 5 bases and J by 7 bases, with 15 bases of the junction left unmatched. The CDR3 spells CASSSTFGQGRSGYTF. CDR3 sequence (DNA): TGTGCCAGCAGCTCCACCTTCGGACAGGGACGAAGTGGCTACACCTTC.

A few counts support this clone. The J gene is TRBJ2-5, the V gene TRBV25-1; D is undetermined. Trimming took off 2 bases at V and 5 bases at J, with 9 bases between the two ends. The CDR3 loop spans 13 amino acids. The germline V gene encodes CDR1 MGHDK and CDR2 SYGVNS. The CDR3 sequence: CASSEGWQETQYF. The CDR3 DNA is TGTGCCAGCAGTGAAGGTTGGCAGGAGACCCAGTACTTC.

CDR3: CASSSGPGEGKETQYF. CDR3 sequence (DNA): TGTGCCAGCTCATCAGGGCCCGGGGAGGGGAAAGAGACCCAGTACTTC. The gene calls are TRBV18 and TRBJ2-5; 7 nucleotides match TRBD2. V lost 5 bases and J lost 3; bases outside the gene matches: 12. This CDR3 spans 16 amino acids. Germline V gene sequence: CDR1 KGHSH, CDR2 LQKENI.

The chain links TRBV7-2 to TRBJ2-7; D gene unclear. The CDR3 length is 12 residues. V was trimmed by 1 base and J by 3 bases, leaving 4 bases between them. CDR1 is SGHTA and CDR2 is FQGNSA in the germline V gene. The DNA of the CDR3 is TGTGCCAGCAGCTTAGTCCTCTACGAGCAGTACTTC. It yields the protein CASSLVLYEQYF.

The chain uses TRBV9 and TRBJ2-1, with TRBD2 matching over 8 bases. V lost 0 bases to trimming and J lost 7 bases; unmatched junction nucleotides: 6. The CDR3 has 15 residues. In germline, CDR1 is SGDLS, CDR2 YYNGEE. CDR3 sequence: CASSVAGGPENEQFF. Written as DNA, the CDR3 is TGTGCCAGCAGCGTAGCGGGGGGGCCAGAGAATGAGCAGTTCTTC.

This clone was recorded a few times. The chain uses TRBV5-1 and TRBJ2-2, with 12 bases that match TRBD2. Per germline, CDR1 SGHRS and CDR2 YFSETQ. The CDR3 contains 17 residues. V trimming: 0 bases; J trimming: 2 bases; junction bases outside the gene matches: 2. The CDR3 spells CASSLELAGGNTGELFF. CDR3 coding DNA: TGCGCCAGCAGCTTGGAACTAGCGGGGGGAAACACCGGGGAGCTGTTTTTT. Full variable domain (missing parts from reference TRBV5-1 and TRBJ2-2): KAGVTQTPRYLIKTRGQQVTLSCSPISGHRSVSWYQQTPGQGLQFLFEYFSETQRNKGNFPGRFSGRQFSNSRSEMNVSTLELGDSALYLCASSLELAGGNTGELFFGEGSRLTVL.